The 13 T cell receptor beta chains given below trace back to one sample, sequenced in a study of shared T cell receptors in the human thymus. Some clones are missing from TCRdb's copy, which holds only in-frame ones; the method was immunoSEQ multiplex PCR. This sample has roughly 550,000 clones; about 84% occur once, and the top ten carry around 0.013%. These same data were also listed under a study on human thymus T cells.

Sequencing was performed on thymocytes. The receptors were sampled from a boy under three years old with a congenital heart defect.

The V gene is TRBV28, the J gene TRBJ2-7, with D possibly matching TRBD2 (6 bases). With 5 bases removed from V and 5 bases from J, the gap between germline ends came to 25 bases. Germline CDR1 and CDR2: MDHEN and SYDVKM. The CDR3 loop spans 17 amino acids. The CDR3 DNA reads TGTGCCAGCAGTGTAGGGGAGAGGGCTGGGACTCCACACGAGCAGTACTTC. Translating it yields CASSVGERAGTPHEQYF.

The CDR3 region has the DNA TGTGCCAGCAGACCCCTACAACGGGTTGGCTCTGGAAACACCATATATTTT. Protein product: CASRPLQRVGSGNTIYF. The chain couples TRBV28 to TRBJ1-3; D unresolved. Germline V gene data show CDR1 as MDHEN and CDR2 as SYDVKM. The CDR3 covers 17 residues. With 6 bases removed from V and 0 bases from J, the gap between germline ends came to 18 bases.

The genes are TRBV29-1 and TRBJ2-5; TRBD1 aligns across 11 bases. Germline-derived CDR1 and CDR2 are SQVTM and ANQGSEA. The CDR3 has 14 residues. The DNA of the CDR3 is TGCGGCGCGAGGGACAGGGGGTCGCAAGAGACCCAGTACTTC. Translated, it gives CGARDRGSQETQYF.

The genes are TRBV6-6 and TRBJ2-1, with 11 bases that match TRBD2. Unmatched junction bases numbered 9, after V lost 6 bases and J lost 5 bases. Germline V gene lookup returns CDR1 MNHNY and CDR2 SVGAGI (reference sequence). The CDR3 loop spans 16 amino acids. The CDR3 nucleotides read TGTGCCAGCAGCTACCGGGCTAGCGGGAGGAACAATGAGCAGTTCTTC. It yields the protein CASSYRASGRNNEQFF.

The chain recombines TRBV4-3 with TRBJ1-4; D might be TRBD1 (5 bases). V lost 5 bases and J 7 bases, leaving 23 bases between the germline ends. From germline, CDR1 is LGHNA and CDR2 YSLEER. There are 17 residues in the CDR3. Written as DNA, the CDR3 is TGCGCCAGCAGCTACACCCGCGGTGGGGGGGGAGGTGAAAAACTGTTTTTT. Its translation is CASSYTRGGGGGEKLFF.

This chain links TRBV25-1 with TRBJ1-5; TRBD1 might be the D (6 bases). The CDR3 length is 14 residues. The germline gives CDR1 MGHDK, CDR2 SYGVNS. Between the trimmed V and J ends, which lost 7 bases and 2 bases, there was a span of 12 bases. CDR3 sequence reads: CASIRGGGNQPQHF. Here the CDR3 DNA reads TGTGCCAGCATCCGCGGGGGCGGCAATCAGCCCCAGCATTTT.

The V gene is TRBV5-1, the J gene TRBJ2-1, with 9 bases that match TRBD1. V lost 6 bases and J lost 5; bases outside the gene matches: 18. CDR1 and CDR2 (germline): SGHRS, YFSETQ. The CDR3 loop spans 18 amino acids. The CDR3: CASTRTMDRGEGHNEQFF. CDR3 in DNA: TGCGCCAGCACCCGAACCATGGACAGGGGCGAAGGCCACAATGAGCAGTTCTTC. The variable domain in full, completed from reference TRBV5-1 and TRBJ2-1, reads KAGVTQTPRYLIKTRGQQVTLSCSPISGHRSVSWYQQTPGQGLQFLFEYFSETQRNKGNFPGRFSGRQFSNSRSEMNVSTLELGDSALYLCASTRTMDRGEGHNEQFFGPGTRLTVL.

The chain carries TRBV4-2 and TRBJ2-7; D is uncertain. CDR3 length: 14 amino acids. CDR1 is LGHNA, CDR2 YNFKEQ, per germline. Between the trimmed V and J ends, which lost 1 base and 2 bases, there was a span of 9 bases. In DNA form, the CDR3 reads TGTGCCAGCAGCCAAGTCTGGCGGCCCTACGAGCAGTACTTC. It is translated as CASSQVWRPYEQYF.

The V call is TRBV5-5, the J call TRBJ2-7, with no clear D. CDR3 length: 15 amino acids. V lost 0 bases and J lost 0, with 10 bases in between. The germline gives CDR1 SGHKS, CDR2 YYEKEE (reference sequence). This CDR3 is CASSLERLSSYEQYF. CDR3 nucleotide sequence: TGTGCCAGCAGCTTGGAGAGACTCAGCTCCTACGAGCAGTACTTC.

This clone was seen a single time. The chain has TRBV4-3 and TRBJ2-7; D may be TRBD1 (5 bases). This CDR3 has 13 amino acids. Germline loops: CDR1 LGHNA, CDR2 YSLEER. Trimming removed 4 bases at V and 3 bases at J, with 10 bases between. In DNA, the CDR3 is TGCGCCAGCAGCCGTCACAGGCGCTACGAGCAGTACTTC. Protein: CASSRHRRYEQYF.

This chain uses TRBV28 with TRBJ2-5; TRBD2 aligns across 10 bases. Germline loops: CDR1 MDHEN, CDR2 SYDVKM. J lost 7 bases, V lost 2 bases, and 19 bases had no gene match. This CDR3 contains 19 residues. The CDR3 region is CASSLNLAGDGRYRGTQYF. CDR3 bases: TGTGCCAGCAGTTTAAATCTAGCGGGAGACGGAAGGTATAGGGGGACCCAGTACTTC.

This chain joins TRBV5-1 and TRBJ2-5; TRBD1 might be the D (6 bases). From germline, CDR1 is SGHRS and CDR2 YFSETQ. The V end was cut by 4 bases, the J end by 1 base, with 14 bases between. The CDR3 has 15 amino acids. The CDR3 DNA reads as TGCGCCAGCAGCCTAGCCGGGACAATCCAAGAGACCCAGTACTTC. Protein product: CASSLAGTIQETQYF.

This chain links TRBV30 with TRBJ2-5; 11 bases line up with TRBD2. The CDR3 runs to 15 residues. Losses at the gene ends were 8 bases for V and 7 bases for J; bases not matched to a gene: 15. CDR1 and CDR2 (germline): GTSNPN, SVGIG (reference sequence). CDR3 amino acids: CARRTSGFRDGTQYF. In nucleotides, the CDR3 is TGTGCCCGAAGGACTAGCGGGTTCCGCGATGGGACCCAGTACTTC.